A single sample gave rise to the 11 T cell receptor beta chains below, sequenced in a study of blood T cell repertoires in COVID-19. Produced via immunoSEQ multiplex PCR; TCRdb's table is partial and in-frame only. The repertoire holds around 95,000 clones, with 90% as singletons. Sequencing input: peripheral blood. The receptors originated from a man aged 50-59 years with acute or convalescent COVID-19.

The V call is TRBV21-1, the J call TRBJ2-7; TRBD1 is the table's D call and was not checked against the DNA. TRBV21-1 represents a pseudogene. The CDR3 runs to 13 residues. DNA for the CDR3: TGTGCCAGCAGCAAAGGGGGCGCCGACGAGCAGTACTTC. Protein product: CASSKGGADEQYF.

This rearrangement joins TRBV4-1 to TRBJ2-2; D gene unclear. The CDR3 totals 14 residues. Deletions cut 3 bases from V and 4 bases from J, with 9 bases between. Per germline, CDR1 MGHRA and CDR2 YSYEKL. As DNA, the CDR3 is TGCGCCAGCAGCCACCCGTTCCTCACCGGGGAGCTGTTTTTT. As protein: CASSHPFLTGELFF.

This clone has just one count. The J gene is TRBJ1-3, the V gene TRBV18; D possibly corresponds to TRBD1 (5 bases). The CDR3 is made up of 16 amino acids. Germline assignment: CDR1 KGHSH and CDR2 LQKENI. Trimming shortened V by 3 bases and J by 0 bases, and 12 bases separated the two germline ends. This CDR3 is CASSPRGGLSGNTIYF. The CDR3 DNA reads as TGTGCCAGCTCACCCCGGGGGGGACTCTCTGGAAACACCATATATTTT.

This chain links TRBV7-9 with TRBJ2-7, with TRBD1 as a possible D gene (6 bases). The germline gives CDR1 SEHNR, CDR2 FQNEAQ (reference sequence). Trimming took off 5 bases at V and 2 bases at J, with 13 bases between the two ends. The CDR3 length is 14 residues. This chain's CDR3 is CASSPTQGTYEQYF. CDR3 in DNA: TGTGCCAGCAGCCCAACACAGGGTACCTACGAGCAGTACTTC.

The CDR3 sequence: CASSQSGRGGDTQYF. DNA for the CDR3: TGTGCCAGCAGCCAGAGCGGGAGAGGGGGAGATACGCAGTATTTT. The chain carries TRBV9 and TRBJ2-3, with 8 bases identical to TRBD2. The CDR3 covers 15 residues. Germline V gives CDR1 SGDLS, CDR2 YYNGEE. The ends lost 4 bases at V and 5 bases at J; junction bases unmatched: 9.

The chain employs TRBV9 and TRBJ1-1; D is possibly TRBD1 (6 bases). V lost 7 bases and J lost 1, with 17 bases in between. Germline CDR1 and CDR2: SGDLS and YYNGEE. The CDR3 runs 15 residues. CDR3 protein: CASAYRDTRNTEAFF. In nucleotides, the CDR3 is TGTGCCAGCGCCTACCGGGACACAAGGAACACTGAAGCTTTCTTT.

The chain joins TRBV7-2 to TRBJ2-7; maybe TRBD2 (6 bases). Trimming cost V 5 bases and J 5 bases, with 19 bases left between them. CDR3 length equals 15 residues. Germline values: CDR1 SGHTA, CDR2 FQGNSA. The CDR3 coding sequence is TGTGCCAGCAGCCATCCGGGACCGGGGGTAAACGAGCAGTACTTC. Amino acid sequence: CASSHPGPGVNEQYF.

The chain employs TRBV6-5 and TRBJ2-7, with 7 positions matching TRBD2. Trimming cost V 7 bases and J 3 bases; bases outside gene matches: 9. Germline V gene lookup returns CDR1 MNHEY and CDR2 SVGAGI. The CDR3 sequence is 14 residues long. Written as DNA, the CDR3 is TGTGCCAGCATCGAACTAGCGACCGACTACGAGCAGTACTTC. Its protein is CASIELATDYEQYF.

With regard to this clone: The junction shows a germline mismatch at one end, possibly a read error. J is TRBJ1-3 and V is TRBV7-9; no firm D call. The CDR3 loop spans 17 amino acids. The germline CDR1 and CDR2 sequences are SEHNR and FQNEAQ (reference sequence). The CDR3 loop is CASSLAGRASSGNTIYF. The CDR3 bases are TGTGCCAGCAGTTTAGCCGGGAGAGCGTCCTCTGGAAACACCATATATTTT.

V gene TRBV6-1 combines with J gene TRBJ2-1; the match to TRBD2 covers 7 bases. The CDR3 runs 19 residues. Germline loops: CDR1 MNHNS, CDR2 SASEGT. The junction had 17 bases not matched to a gene; V was cut back by 1 base and J by 5 bases. This CDR3 is CASSEDISTSFDPHNEQFF. Written as DNA, the CDR3 is TGTGCCAGCAGTGAAGATATCTCGACTAGCTTTGACCCCCACAATGAGCAGTTCTTC.

V and J are TRBV6-5 and TRBJ1-1; 8 positions agree with TRBD1. The CDR3 has 16 amino acids. V trimming: 5 bases; J trimming: 1 base; junction bases outside the gene matches: 9. Germline V lookup: CDR1 MNHEY, CDR2 SVGAGI. As DNA, the CDR3 is TGTGCCAGCAGTAACTTACGCGGGACAGGGAACACTGAAGCTTTCTTT. It specifies CASSNLRGTGNTEAFF.